The sequence of this T cell receptor (beta chain) was determined in a study of T cell repertoires in ileal Crohn's disease (dated by TCRdb to the late 2010s). Broadly, across the study: At the time of surgery, around a third of patients were active smokers, and the median duration of disease was 7.9 years. All patients had surgery for a complication: stricturing disease in 61% and penetrating disease in about 40%. Postoperative therapy was given to about half of the patients, with thiopurines administered to fewer than 13 patients and anti-TNF agents administered to 15 to 20 patients. Neoterminal ileum biopsies obtained at postoperative colonoscopy were designated as M6 samples. The TCR repertoire was analysed in around 50 patients with Crohn's disease drawn from a prospective multicentre cohort. The study was conducted in parallel with a multicentre cohort that was designed to identify predictors of early endoscopic recurrence following ileocolonic resection. Endoscopic postoperative recurrence was defined by a Rutgeerts score above i0. A total of roughly 170 mucosal samples from roughly 60 patients were sequenced, with samples obtained at several locations on the surgical specimen and at postoperative endoscopy. Summary of the overall study and its limitations: Mucosal CD4 and CD8 T cells were sorted and sequenced only in a subgroup of patients, whose size was not stated. Higher percentages of high-frequency clones at the time of surgery were linked to endoscopic recurrence, and every patient with clonality above 26.8% (18/57) had recurrence. Patients who were active smokers at surgery had a significantly higher proportion of clonal expansions than non-smokers (roughly 27% vs 19%, p=0.02). Within the first year after surgery, the timing of postoperative endoscopy varied, and the median delay was approximately 6.3 months. Compared with CD4 T cells, sorted CD8 T cells held more high-frequency clones, which suggests that the mucosal expansions were mostly CD8.

Roughly 0.55 micrograms of biopsy DNA per sample were submitted for commercial TCRB immunosequencing. Adaptive Biotechnology amplified the CDR3 regions from genomic DNA with a two-step multiplex PCR designed to control amplification bias. Primers for every V and J gene segment were used in the first PCR, and barcodes and Illumina adapters were added in the second PCR. An Illumina instrument was used to sequence the CDR3 libraries. Per the original workflow: The analysis used both the pipelines supplied by the vendor and custom analysis of the raw data in R/Bioconductor with R version 3.3.0. Clonality, which ranges from 0 to 1, was calculated as the inverse of the normalised Shannon entropy across all productive clones. High-frequency clones were defined as the repertoire share of the top 100 clones, retaining only clones passing a 95% confidence test. Overlap between samples was measured with the Morisita-Horn index, while repertoire diversity was measured with the Simpson index. TCRdb stores this immuneACCESS table with in-frame sequences only. Part of the clones is absent; in the studies checked, under half of the shortfall reflects unresolved V genes, and no reason is known for the rest. The V and J calls and clone size are taken from that table; D and trimming were inferred from the DNA. Across this sample there are roughly 20,000 clones, with 72% seen only once. In total, the top ten clones hold 4% to 5% of the sample.

Explained via the paper, the time point label denotes: neoterminal ileum biopsy at postoperative endoscopy, about 6 months after surgery. To be eligible, patients had to be adults with ileal or ileocolonic Crohn's disease and an indication for ileocolonic resection. Before DNA extraction, whole ileal mucosal biopsies were kept frozen at -80 degrees C. Genomic DNA was extracted from frozen whole biopsies with a TRizol-based method and quantified on a NanoDrop 2000 spectrophotometer. Reading the germline V gene gives CDR1 SNHLY and CDR2 FYNNEI. From the cysteine through the phenylalanine, the CDR3 covers 15 amino acids. This entry keeps only the CDR3 DNA: 45 bases, framed from base 1. The germline V end is reduced by 4 bases and the J end by 3 bases; junction bases left unmatched: 8. About this clone: Its antigen remains unidentified. No base quality information exists; no much larger clone differs at one position.

The sample was ileal tissue. This receptor was obtained from an adult with Crohn's disease. This sequence uses TRBV2 and TRBJ2-7; TRBD2 lines up with 8 middle nucleotides. The DNA sequence is given as TGTGCCAGCAGTGCCCGCGGGGGGATGGGCTACGAGCAGTACTTC. Protein translation: CASSARGGMGYEQYF.